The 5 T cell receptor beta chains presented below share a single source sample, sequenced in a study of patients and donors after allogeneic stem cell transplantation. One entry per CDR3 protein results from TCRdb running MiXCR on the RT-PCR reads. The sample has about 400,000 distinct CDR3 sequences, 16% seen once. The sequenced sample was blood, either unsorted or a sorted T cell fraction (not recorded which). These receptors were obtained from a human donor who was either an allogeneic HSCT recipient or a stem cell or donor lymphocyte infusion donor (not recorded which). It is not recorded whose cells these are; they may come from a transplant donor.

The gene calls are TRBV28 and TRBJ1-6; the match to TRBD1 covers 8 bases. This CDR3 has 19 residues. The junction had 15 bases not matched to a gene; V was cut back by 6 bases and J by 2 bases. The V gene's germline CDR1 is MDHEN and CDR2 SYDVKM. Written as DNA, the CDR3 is TGTGCCAGCAGCTCTCTTCTTCGACAGGGGACGGCCTATAATTCACCCCTCCACTTT. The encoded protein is CASSSLLRQGTAYNSPLHF.

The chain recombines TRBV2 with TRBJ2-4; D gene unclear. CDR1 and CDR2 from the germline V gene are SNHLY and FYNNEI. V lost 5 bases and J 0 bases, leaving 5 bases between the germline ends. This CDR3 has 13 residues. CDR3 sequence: CASSNIAKNIQYF. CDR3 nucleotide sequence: TGTGCCAGCAGTAACATAGCCAAAAACATTCAGTACTTC.

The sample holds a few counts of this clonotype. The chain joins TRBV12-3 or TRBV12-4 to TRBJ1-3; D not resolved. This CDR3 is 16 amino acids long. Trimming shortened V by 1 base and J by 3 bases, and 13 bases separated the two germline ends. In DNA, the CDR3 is TGTGCCAGCAGTTTAGGATCGGCAGCTCGTGGAAACACCATATATTTT. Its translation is CASSLGSAARGNTIYF.

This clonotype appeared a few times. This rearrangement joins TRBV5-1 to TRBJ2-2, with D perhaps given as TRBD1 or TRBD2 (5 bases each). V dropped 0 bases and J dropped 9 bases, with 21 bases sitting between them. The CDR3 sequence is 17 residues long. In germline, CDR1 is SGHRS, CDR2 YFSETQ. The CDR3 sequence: CASSLDDGTNLRRELFF. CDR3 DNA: TGCGCCAGCAGCTTGGATGATGGGACGAACCTGAGGAGGGAGCTGTTTTTT.

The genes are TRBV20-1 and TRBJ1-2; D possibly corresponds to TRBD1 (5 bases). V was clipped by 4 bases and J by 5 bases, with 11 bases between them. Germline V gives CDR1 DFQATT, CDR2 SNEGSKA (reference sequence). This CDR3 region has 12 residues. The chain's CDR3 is CSATQGRYGYTF. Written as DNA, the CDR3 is TGCAGTGCTACCCAGGGCCGGTATGGCTACACCTTC.